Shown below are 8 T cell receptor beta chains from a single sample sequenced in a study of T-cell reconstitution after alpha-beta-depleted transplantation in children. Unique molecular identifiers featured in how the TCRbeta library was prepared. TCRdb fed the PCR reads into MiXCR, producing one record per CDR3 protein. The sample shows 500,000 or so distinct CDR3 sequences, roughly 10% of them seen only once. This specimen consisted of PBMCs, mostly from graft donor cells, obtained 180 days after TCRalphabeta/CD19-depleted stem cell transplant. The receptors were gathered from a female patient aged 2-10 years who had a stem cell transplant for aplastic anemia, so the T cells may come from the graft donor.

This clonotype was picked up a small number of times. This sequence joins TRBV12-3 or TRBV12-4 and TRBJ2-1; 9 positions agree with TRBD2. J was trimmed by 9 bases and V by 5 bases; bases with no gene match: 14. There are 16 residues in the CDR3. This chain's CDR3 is CASSLPTVAGAVEQFF. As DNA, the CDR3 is TGTGCCAGCAGTCTCCCGACGGTAGCGGGAGCAGTTGAGCAGTTCTTC.

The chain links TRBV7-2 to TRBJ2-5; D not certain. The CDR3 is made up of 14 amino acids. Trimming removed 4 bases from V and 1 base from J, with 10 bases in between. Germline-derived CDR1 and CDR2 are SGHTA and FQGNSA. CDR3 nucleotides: TGTGCCAGCAGCTCGAACCGGGCCCAAGAGACCCAGTACTTC. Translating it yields CASSSNRAQETQYF.

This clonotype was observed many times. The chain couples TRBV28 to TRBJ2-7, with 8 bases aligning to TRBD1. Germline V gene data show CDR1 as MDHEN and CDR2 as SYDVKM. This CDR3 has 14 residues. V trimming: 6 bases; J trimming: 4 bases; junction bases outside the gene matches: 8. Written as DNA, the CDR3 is TGTGCCAGCAGACCATGGGACAGGATATACGAGCAGTACTTC. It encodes CASRPWDRIYEQYF.

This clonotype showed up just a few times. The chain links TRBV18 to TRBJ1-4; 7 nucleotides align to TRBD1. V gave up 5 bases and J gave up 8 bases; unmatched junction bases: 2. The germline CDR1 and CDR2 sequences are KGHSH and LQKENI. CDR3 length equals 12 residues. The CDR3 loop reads CASSTGQEKLFF. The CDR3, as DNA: TGTGCCAGCTCAACGGGACAGGAAAAACTGTTTTTT.

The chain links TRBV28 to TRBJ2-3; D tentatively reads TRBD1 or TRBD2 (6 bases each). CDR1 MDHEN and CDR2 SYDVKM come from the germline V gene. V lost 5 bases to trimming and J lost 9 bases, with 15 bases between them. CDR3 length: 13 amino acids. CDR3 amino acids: CASSPGGAGTQYF. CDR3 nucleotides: TGTGCCAGCAGTCCCGGGGGCGCAGGGACGCAGTATTTT.

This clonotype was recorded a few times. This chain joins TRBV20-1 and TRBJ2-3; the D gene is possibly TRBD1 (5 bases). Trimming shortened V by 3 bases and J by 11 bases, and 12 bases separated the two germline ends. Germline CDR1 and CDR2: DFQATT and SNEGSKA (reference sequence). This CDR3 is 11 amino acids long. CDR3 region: CSARMIQGQYF. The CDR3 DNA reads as TGCAGTGCTAGGATGATTCAGGGGCAGTATTTT.

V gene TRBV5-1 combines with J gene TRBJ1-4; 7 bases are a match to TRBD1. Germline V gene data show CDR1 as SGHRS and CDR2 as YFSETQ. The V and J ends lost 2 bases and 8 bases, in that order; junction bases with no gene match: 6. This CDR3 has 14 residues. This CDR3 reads CASSFRQGSEKLFF. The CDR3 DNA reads TGCGCCAGCAGCTTTAGACAGGGATCGGAAAAACTGTTTTTT.

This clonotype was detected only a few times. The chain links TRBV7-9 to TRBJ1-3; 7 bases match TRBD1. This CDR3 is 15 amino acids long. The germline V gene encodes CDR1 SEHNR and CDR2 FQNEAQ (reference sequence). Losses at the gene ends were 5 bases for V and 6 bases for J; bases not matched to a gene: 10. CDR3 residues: CASSLILDRANTIYF. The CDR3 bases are TGTGCCAGCAGCCTGATCCTCGACAGGGCAAACACCATATATTTT.